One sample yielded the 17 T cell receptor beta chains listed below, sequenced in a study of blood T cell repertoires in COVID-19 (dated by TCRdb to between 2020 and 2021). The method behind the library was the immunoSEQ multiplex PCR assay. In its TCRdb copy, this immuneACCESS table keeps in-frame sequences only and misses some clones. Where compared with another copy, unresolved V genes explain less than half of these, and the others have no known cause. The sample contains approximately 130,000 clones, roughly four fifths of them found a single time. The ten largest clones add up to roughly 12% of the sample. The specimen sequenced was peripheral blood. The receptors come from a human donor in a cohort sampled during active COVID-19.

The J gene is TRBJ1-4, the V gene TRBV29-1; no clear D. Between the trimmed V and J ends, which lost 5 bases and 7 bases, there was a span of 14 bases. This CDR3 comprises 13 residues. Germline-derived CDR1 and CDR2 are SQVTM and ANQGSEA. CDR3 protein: CSVKVPGSEKLFF. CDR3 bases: TGCAGCGTTAAAGTTCCTGGTAGTGAAAAACTGTTTTTT.

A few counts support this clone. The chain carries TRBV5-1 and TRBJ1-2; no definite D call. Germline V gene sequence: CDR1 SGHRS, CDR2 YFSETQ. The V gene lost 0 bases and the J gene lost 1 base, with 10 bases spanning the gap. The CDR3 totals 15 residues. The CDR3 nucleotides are TGCGCCAGCAGCTTGGCGCGGGTCCATAACTATGGCTACACCTTC. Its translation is CASSLARVHNYGYTF.

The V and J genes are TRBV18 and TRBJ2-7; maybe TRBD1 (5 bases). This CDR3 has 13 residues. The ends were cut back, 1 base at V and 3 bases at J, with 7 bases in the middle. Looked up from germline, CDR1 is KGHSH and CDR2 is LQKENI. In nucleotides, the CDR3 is TGTGCCAGCTCACCACGTGACAGCTACGAGCAGTACTTC. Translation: CASSPRDSYEQYF.

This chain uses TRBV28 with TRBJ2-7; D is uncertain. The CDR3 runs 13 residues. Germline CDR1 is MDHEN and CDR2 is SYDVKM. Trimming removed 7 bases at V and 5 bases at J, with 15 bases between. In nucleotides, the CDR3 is TGTGCCAGCACCCCCGGAGCTTATAACGAGCAGTACTTC. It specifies CASTPGAYNEQYF.

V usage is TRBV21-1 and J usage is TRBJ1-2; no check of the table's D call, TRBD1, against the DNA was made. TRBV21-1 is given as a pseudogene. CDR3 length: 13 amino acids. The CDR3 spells CASTQYRGHGYTF. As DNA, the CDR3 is TGTGCCAGCACCCAATACAGGGGGCATGGCTACACCTTC.

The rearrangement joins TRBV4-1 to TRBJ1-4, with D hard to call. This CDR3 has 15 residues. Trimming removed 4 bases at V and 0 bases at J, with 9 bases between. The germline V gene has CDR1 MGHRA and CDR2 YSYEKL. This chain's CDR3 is CASSPITPTNEKLFF. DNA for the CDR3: TGCGCCAGCAGCCCGATTACTCCAACTAATGAAAAACTGTTTTTT.

The DNA of the CDR3 is TGTGCCATCAGTGGACAGTTTGATTCTAATGAAAAACTGTTTTTT. The encoded protein is CAISGQFDSNEKLFF. The chain links TRBV10-3 to TRBJ1-4, with D possibly matching TRBD1 (5 bases). Germline assignment: CDR1 ENHRY and CDR2 SYGVKD. This CDR3 has 15 amino acids. Trimming left V 4 bases short and J 3 bases short, with 12 bases between.

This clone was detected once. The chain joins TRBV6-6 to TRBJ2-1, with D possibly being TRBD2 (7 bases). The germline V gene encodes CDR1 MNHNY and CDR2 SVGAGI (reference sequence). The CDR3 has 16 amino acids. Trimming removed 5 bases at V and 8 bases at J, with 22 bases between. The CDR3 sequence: CASSTTAGAQIYEQFF. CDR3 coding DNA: TGTGCCAGCAGTACTACCGCGGGGGCCCAGATCTATGAGCAGTTCTTC.

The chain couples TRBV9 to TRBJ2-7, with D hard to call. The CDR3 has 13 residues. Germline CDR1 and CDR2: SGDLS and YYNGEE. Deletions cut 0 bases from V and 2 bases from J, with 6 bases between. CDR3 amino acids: CASSVDPAYEQYF. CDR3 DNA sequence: TGTGCCAGCAGCGTAGACCCGGCCTACGAGCAGTACTTC.

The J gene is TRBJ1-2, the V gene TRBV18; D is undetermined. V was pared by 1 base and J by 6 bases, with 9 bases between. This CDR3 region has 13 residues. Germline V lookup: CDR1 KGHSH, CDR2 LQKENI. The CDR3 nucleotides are TGTGCCAGCTCACCACGACAAGCCGATGGCTACACCTTC. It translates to CASSPRQADGYTF.

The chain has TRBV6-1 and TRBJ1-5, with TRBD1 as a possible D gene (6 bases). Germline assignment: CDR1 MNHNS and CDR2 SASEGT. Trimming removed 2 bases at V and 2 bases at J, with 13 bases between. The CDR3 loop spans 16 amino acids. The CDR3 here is CASSEQVGAGNQPQHF. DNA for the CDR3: TGTGCCAGCAGTGAACAGGTGGGGGCGGGCAATCAGCCCCAGCATTTT.

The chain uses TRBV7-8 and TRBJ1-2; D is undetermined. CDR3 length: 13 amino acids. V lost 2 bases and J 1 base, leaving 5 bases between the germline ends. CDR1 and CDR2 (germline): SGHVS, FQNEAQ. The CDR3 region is CASSLPSNYGYTF. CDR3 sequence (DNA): TGTGCCAGCAGCTTACCGAGTAACTATGGCTACACCTTC.

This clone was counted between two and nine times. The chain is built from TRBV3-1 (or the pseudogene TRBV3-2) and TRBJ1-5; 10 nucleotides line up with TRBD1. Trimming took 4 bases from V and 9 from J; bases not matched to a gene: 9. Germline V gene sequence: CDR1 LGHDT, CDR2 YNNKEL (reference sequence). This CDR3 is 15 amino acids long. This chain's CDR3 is CASSRGTGDIGPQHF. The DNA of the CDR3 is TGTGCCAGCAGCCGAGGGACAGGGGACATTGGGCCCCAGCATTTT.

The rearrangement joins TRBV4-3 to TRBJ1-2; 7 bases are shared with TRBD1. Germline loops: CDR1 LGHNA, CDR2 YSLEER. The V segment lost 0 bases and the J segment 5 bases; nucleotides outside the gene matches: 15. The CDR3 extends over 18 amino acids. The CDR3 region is CASSQEATGTANFYGYTF. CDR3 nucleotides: TGCGCCAGCAGCCAAGAAGCCACTGGGACAGCCAACTTTTATGGCTACACCTTC.

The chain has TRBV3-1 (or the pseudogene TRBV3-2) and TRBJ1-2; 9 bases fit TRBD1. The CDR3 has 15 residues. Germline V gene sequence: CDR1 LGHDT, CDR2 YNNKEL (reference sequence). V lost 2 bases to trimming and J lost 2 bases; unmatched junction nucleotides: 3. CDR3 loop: CASSQTGGSNYGYTF. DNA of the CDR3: TGTGCCAGCAGCCAAACAGGGGGCAGCAACTATGGCTACACCTTC.

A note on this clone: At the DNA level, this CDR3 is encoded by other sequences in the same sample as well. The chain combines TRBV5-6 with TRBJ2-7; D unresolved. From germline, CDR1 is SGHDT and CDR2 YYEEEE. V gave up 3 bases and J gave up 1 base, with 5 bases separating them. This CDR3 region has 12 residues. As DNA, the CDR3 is TGTGCCAGCAGCTCGTTATCCTACGAGCAGTACTTC. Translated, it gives CASSSLSYEQYF.

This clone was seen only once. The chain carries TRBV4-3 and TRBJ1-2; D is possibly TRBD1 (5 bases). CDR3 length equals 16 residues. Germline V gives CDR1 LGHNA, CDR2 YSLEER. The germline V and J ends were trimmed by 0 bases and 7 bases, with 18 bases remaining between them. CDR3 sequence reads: CASSQDLRGREGGYTF. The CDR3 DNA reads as TGCGCCAGCAGCCAAGATCTACGGGGCAGGGAGGGTGGCTACACCTTC.